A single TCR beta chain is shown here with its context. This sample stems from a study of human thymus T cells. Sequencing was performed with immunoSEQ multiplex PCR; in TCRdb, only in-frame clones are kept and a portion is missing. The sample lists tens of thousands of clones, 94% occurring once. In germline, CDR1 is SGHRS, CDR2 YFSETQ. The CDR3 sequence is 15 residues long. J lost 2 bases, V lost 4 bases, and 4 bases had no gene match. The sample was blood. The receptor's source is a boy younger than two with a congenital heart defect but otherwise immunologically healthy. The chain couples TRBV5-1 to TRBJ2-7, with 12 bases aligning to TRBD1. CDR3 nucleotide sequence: TGCGCCAGCAGCCGGGGGACAGGGGGCGCCTACGAGCAGTACTTC. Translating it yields CASSRGTGGAYEQYF.